Listed here are 3 T cell receptor beta chains from one sample, sequenced in a study of post-analysis software for immune sequencing data. Sequencing libraries made from TCR beta cDNA carried unique molecular identifiers. TCRdb reprocessed the PCR reads with MiXCR, giving one entry per CDR3 protein. The sample has approximately 360,000 distinct CDR3 sequences, approximately 38% seen once; the top ten hold 13%. Their recognized antigens are unknown. Findings and caveats of the study: Relative to controls, patients had five TRBV segments at higher frequency, with TRBV5-6, TRBV5-1 and TRBV20-1 among these.

The sample was blood. The receptors shown here come from a girl aged 5-17 years with multiple sclerosis.

The V gene is TRBV5-6, the J gene TRBJ1-6; D not certain. The CDR3 spans 16 residues. Germline V gene data show CDR1 as SGHDT and CDR2 as YYEEEE. V lost 5 bases and J lost 5, with 17 bases in between. The CDR3 loop reads CASSHRAVRNNSPLHF. The DNA for the CDR3 is TGTGCCAGCAGTCATCGGGCGGTTCGAAATAATTCACCCCTCCACTTT.

The chain employs TRBV3-1 and TRBJ1-2, with D tentatively TRBD1 (6 bases). This CDR3 has 14 residues. Germline V CDR1 and CDR2: LGHDT, YNNKEL (reference sequence). Trimming shortened V by 0 bases and J by 8 bases, and 13 bases separated the two germline ends. CDR3 in amino acids: CASSQDGGGRGYTF. Written as DNA, the CDR3 is TGTGCCAGCAGCCAAGATGGGGGCGGCCGGGGCTACACCTTC.

This clonotype was seen a handful of times. The V gene is TRBV14, the J gene TRBJ2-1, with TRBD2 as a possible D gene (6 bases). Deletions cut 0 bases from V and 4 bases from J, with 13 bases between. Germline CDR1 SGHDN, CDR2 FVKESK. This CDR3 has 16 residues. The CDR3 region is CASSQDVVAAYNEQFF. The DNA of the CDR3 is TGTGCCAGCAGCCAAGATGTAGTAGCGGCTTACAATGAGCAGTTCTTC.